This TCR beta chain was recovered during a study of blood T cells in healthy people across ages. This clonotype came up a few times. For the second PCR, which ran for roughly 6 to 11 cycles, a sample-barcoded 5' primer and a J-beta primer mix were used. MiXCR, run by TCRdb on the 5' RACE reads, gives a single entry per CDR3 protein. The repertoire consists of about 1 million distinct CDR3 sequences, with almost 25% occurring once and the leading ten covering approximately 0.7%. The same sample was also used in a study of T cells of mothers and their children. Turning to that study: Slightly higher, non-significant overlap characterized related mother-child pairs relative to unrelated pairs.

The sample comprised blood. The receptor was derived from a girl aged 2 to 9 in good health.

CDR3 coding DNA: TGCAGTGCTAAATATTCAAAGAACTATGGCTACACCTTC. Its protein is CSAKYSKNYGYTF. The rearrangement links TRBV20-1 to TRBJ1-2, with unresolved D. CDR3 length: 13 amino acids. Trimming left V 4 bases short and J 2 bases short, with 11 bases between. Germline CDR1 DFQATT, CDR2 SNEGSKA (reference sequence).